This T cell receptor (beta chain) was observed in a study of blood T cell repertoires in COVID-19. Study-level background: In each case, the material was cDNA or gDNA derived from T cells, B-cell-depleted T cells, or PBMCs.

Original processing methods: By means of reference gene primer amplification, nucleated cell counts were estimated. TCRdb's table, derived via immunoSEQ multiplex PCR, lists solely in-frame clones and lacks some. V, J and clone size were drawn from that table, and D and trimming were deduced from the DNA. The sample has over 250,000 clones; more than 70% are singletons. The CDR3 loop spans 15 amino acids. Clinical history as reported by participants underpinned cohort assignment. The specimen sequenced was PBMCs or T cells enriched from blood (not recorded which). The TCR sequence derives from a woman younger than 45 who had recovered from COVID-19. The rearrangement uses TRBV21-1 and TRBJ1-5; the table's D gene call, TRBD1, was not cross checked with the DNA. TRBV21-1 is tagged as a pseudogene. CDR3 DNA: TGTGCCAGCAGCCCACAGGTTTCAGGCAATCAGCCCCAGCATTTT. This encodes CASSPQVSGNQPQHF.